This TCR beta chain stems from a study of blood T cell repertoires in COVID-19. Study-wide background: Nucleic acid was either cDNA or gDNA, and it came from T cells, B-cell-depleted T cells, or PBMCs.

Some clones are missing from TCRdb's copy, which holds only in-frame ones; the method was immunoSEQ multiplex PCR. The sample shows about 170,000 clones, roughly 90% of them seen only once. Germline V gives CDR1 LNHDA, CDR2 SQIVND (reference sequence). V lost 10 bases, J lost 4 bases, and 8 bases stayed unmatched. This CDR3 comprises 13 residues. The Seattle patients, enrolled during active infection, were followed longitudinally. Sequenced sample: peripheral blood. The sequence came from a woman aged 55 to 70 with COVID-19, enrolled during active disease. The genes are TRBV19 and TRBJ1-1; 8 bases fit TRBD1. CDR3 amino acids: CATATGEFTEAFF. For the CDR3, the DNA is TGTGCCACCGCGACAGGGGAGTTCACTGAAGCTTTCTTT.